This T cell receptor (beta chain) appears in the sequencing data of a study of graft-versus-host responses after intestinal transplantation. The method was immunoSEQ multiplex PCR; TCRdb's version includes in-frame clones alone and lacks a portion of them. The table includes about 70,000 clones, 90% detected once. The table lists this clone with a few counts. No antigen is known for it. CDR3 size: 16 residues. V was trimmed by 0 bases and J by 0 bases, leaving 9 bases between them. In germline, CDR1 is SGHDN, CDR2 FVKESK. The chain joins TRBV14 to TRBJ2-1, with D perhaps matching TRBD1 (6 bases). This sample comprised unstimulated CD8+ T cells sorted from spleen or lymph node cells, obtained before transplant. The receptor was derived from a human donor who was the organ donor for an intestinal transplant. In nucleotides, the CDR3 is TGTGCCAGCAGCCAAGAGAGGACAGTCTCCTACAATGAGCAGTTCTTC. Translation gives CASSQERTVSYNEQFF.